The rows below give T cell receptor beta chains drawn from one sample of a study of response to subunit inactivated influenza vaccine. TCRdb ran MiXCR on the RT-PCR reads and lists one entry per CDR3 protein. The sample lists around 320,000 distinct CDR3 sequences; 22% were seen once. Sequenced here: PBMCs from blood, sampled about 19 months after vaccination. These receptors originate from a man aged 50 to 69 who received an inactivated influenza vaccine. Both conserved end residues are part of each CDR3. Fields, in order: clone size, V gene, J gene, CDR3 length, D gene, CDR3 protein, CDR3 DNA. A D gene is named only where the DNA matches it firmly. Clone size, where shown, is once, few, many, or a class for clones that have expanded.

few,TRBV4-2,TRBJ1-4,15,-,CASSTSQGANEKLFF,TGTGCCAGCAGCACCTCACAGGGAGCAAATGAAAAACTGTTTTTT
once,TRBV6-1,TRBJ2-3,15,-,CASSATGRSTDTQYF,TGTGCCAGCAGTGCCACAGGGAGGTCCACAGATACGCAGTATTTT
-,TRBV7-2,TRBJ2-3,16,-,CASSLKFSQVTDTQYF,TGTGCCAGCAGCTTAAAATTTTCGCAAGTCACAGATACGCAGTATTTT
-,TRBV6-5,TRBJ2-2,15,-,CASSYGSSNTGELFF,TGTGCCAGCAGTTACGGGTCCAGCAACACCGGGGAGCTGTTTTTT
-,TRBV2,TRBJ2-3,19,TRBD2,CASSEVSLGGLAGDDTQYF,TGTGCCAGCAGTGAAGTAAGCCTTGGTGGACTAGCGGGAGACGATACGCAGTATTTT
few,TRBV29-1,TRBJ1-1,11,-,CSVALNTEAFF,TGCAGCGTAGCTTTGAACACTGAAGCTTTCTTT
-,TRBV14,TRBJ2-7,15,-,CASSQDHYRGNEQYF,TGTGCCAGCAGCCAAGATCATTATCGGGGCAACGAGCAGTACTTC
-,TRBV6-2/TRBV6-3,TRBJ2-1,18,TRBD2,CASSYRTGSGRPYNEQFF,TGTGCCAGCAGTTACCGTACAGGCAGCGGGAGACCTTACAATGAGCAGTTCTTC
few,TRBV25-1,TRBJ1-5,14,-,CASRETGRNQPQHF,TGTGCCAGCAGGGAAACAGGGCGCAATCAGCCCCAGCATTTT
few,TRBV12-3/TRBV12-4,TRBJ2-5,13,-,CASSFWGQETQYF,TGTGCCAGCAGTTTTTGGGGCCAAGAGACCCAGTACTTC
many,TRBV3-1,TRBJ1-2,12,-,CASSQGGRGYTF,TGTGCCAGCAGCCAAGGGGGTCGTGGCTACACCTTC
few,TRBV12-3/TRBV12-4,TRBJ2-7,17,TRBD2,CASSKYGTSGRKDEQYF,TGTGCCAGCAGCAAATACGGGACTAGCGGGAGGAAGGACGAGCAGTACTTC
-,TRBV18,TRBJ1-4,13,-,CASSERQNEKLFF,TGTGCCAGCTCGGAAAGACAGAATGAAAAACTGTTTTTT
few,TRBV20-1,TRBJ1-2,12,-,CSASPRGGGYTF,TGCAGTGCTAGCCCCAGGGGAGGCGGCTACACCTTC
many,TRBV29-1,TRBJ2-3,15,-,CSVEDGQTSTDTQYF,TGCAGCGTTGAAGATGGGCAGACTAGCACAGATACGCAGTATTTT
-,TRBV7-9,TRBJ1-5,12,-,CASSLGAQPQHF,TGTGCCAGCAGCTTAGGAGCTCAGCCCCAGCATTTT
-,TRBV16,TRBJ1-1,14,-,CASSQSQMNTEAFF,TGTGCCAGCAGCCAATCCCAAATGAACACTGAAGCTTTCTTT
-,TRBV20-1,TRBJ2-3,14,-,CSARARGAVDTQYF,TGCAGTGCTAGAGCCAGGGGCGCGGTGGATACGCAGTATTTT
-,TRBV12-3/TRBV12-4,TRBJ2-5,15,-,CASRSSTGSRETQYF,TGTGCCAGCAGATCTAGTACAGGGTCGCGAGAGACCCAGTACTTC
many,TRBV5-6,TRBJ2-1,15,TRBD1,CARRRDRGSYNEQFF,TGTGCCAGACGACGGGACAGAGGCTCCTACAATGAGCAGTTCTTC
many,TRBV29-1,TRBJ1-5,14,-,CSVARGNQDQPQHF,TGCAGCGTTGCCAGGGGAAATCAGGATCAGCCCCAGCATTTT
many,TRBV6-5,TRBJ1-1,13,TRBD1,CASSLQGATEAFF,TGTGCCAGCAGTTTACAGGGGGCCACTGAAGCTTTCTTT
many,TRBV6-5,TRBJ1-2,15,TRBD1,CASSSGTGADYGYTF,TGTGCCAGCAGTTCCGGGACAGGGGCGGACTATGGCTACACCTTC
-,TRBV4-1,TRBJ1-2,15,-,CASSIRDPANYGYTF,TGCGCCAGCAGCATCCGGGACCCAGCTAACTATGGCTACACCTTC
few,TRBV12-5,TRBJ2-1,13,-,CASGAGTVNEQFF,TGTGCTAGTGGTGCGGGTACCGTCAATGAGCAGTTCTTC
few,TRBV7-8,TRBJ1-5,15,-,CASSLGLTSNQPQHF,TGTGCCAGCAGCTTAGGCCTGACCAGCAATCAGCCCCAGCATTTT
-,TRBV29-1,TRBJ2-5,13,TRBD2,CSVGTSGGETQYF,TGCAGCGTGGGCACTAGCGGGGGGGAGACCCAGTACTTC
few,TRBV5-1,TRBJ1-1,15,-,CASSLSTGMNTEAFF,TGCGCCAGCAGCTTGTCTACGGGAATGAACACTGAAGCTTTCTTT